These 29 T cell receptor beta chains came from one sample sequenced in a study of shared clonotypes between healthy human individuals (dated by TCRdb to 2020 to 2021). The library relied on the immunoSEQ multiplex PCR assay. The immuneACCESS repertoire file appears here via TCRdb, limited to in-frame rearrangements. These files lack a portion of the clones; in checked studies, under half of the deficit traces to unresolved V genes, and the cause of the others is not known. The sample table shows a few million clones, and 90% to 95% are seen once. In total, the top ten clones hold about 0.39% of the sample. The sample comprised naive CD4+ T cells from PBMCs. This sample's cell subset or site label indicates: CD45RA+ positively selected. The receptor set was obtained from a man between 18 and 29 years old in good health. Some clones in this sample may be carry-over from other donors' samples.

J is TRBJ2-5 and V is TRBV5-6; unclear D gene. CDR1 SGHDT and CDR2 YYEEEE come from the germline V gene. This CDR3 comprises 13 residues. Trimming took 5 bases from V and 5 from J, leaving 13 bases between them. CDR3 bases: TGTGCCAGCAGTCGATACAGCGACGAGACCCAGTACTTC. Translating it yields CASSRYSDETQYF. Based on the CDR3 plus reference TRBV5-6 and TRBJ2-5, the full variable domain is DAGVTQSPTHLIKTRGQQVTLRCSPKSGHDTVSWYQQALGQGPQFIFQYYEEEERQRGNFPDRFSGHQFPNYSSELNVNALLLGDSALYLCASSRYSDETQYFGPGTRLLVL.

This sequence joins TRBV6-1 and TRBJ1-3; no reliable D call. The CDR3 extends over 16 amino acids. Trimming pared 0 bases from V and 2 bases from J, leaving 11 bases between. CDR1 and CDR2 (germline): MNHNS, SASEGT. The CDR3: CASSEALQRAGNTIYF. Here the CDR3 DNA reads TGTGCCAGCAGTGAAGCGCTTCAGAGGGCTGGAAACACCATATATTTT.

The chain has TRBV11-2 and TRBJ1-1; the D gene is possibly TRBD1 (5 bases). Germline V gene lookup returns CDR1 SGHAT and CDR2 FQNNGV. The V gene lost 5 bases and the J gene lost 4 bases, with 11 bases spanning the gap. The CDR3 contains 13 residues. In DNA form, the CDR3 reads TGTGCCAGCAGCGCCCAGGGCGGCACTGAAGCTTTCTTT. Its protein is CASSAQGGTEAFF.

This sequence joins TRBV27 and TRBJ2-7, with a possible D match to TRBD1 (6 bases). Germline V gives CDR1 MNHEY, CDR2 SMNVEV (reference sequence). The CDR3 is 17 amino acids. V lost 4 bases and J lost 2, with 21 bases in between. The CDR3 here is CASSSRKTGLQAYEQYF. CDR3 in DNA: TGTGCCAGCAGTTCGCGGAAAACAGGGCTCCAAGCCTACGAGCAGTACTTC.

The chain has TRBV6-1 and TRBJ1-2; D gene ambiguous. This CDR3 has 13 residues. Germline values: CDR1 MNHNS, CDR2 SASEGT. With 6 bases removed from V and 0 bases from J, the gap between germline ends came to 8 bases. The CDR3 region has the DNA TGTGCCAGCAGGATCGGGGCTAACTATGGCTACACCTTC. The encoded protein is CASRIGANYGYTF.

The CDR3 sequence is CAWSVTLAGGLGAYNEQFF. The CDR3 DNA follows: TGTGCCTGGAGTGTAACTCTAGCGGGAGGGCTTGGAGCCTACAATGAGCAGTTCTTC. The rearrangement links TRBV30 to TRBJ2-1; 12 bases fit TRBD2. There are 19 residues in the CDR3. Trimming cost V 0 bases and J 2 bases; bases outside gene matches: 11. Germline assignment: CDR1 GTSNPN and CDR2 SVGIG (reference sequence). The entire variable domain, with the rest obtained from reference TRBV30 and TRBJ2-1, is as follows: SQTIHQWPATLVQPVGSPLSLECTVEGTSNPNLYWYRQAAGRGLQLLFYSVGIGQISSEVPQNLSASRPQDRQFILSSKKLLLSDSGFYLCAWSVTLAGGLGAYNEQFFGPGTRLTVL.

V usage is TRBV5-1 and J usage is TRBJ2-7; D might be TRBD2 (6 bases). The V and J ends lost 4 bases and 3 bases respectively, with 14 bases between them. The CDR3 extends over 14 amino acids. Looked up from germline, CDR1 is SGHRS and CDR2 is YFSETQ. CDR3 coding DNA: TGCGCCAGCAGCCCGGGGCTTAGCGGCTACGAGCAGTACTTC. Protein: CASSPGLSGYEQYF.

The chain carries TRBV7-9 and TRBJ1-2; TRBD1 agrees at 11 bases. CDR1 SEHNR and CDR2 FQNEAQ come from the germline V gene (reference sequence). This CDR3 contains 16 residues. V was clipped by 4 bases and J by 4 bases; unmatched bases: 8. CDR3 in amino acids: CASSSPDRGQVYGYTF. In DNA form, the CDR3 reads TGTGCCAGCAGCTCCCCGGACAGGGGGCAGGTCTATGGCTACACCTTC.

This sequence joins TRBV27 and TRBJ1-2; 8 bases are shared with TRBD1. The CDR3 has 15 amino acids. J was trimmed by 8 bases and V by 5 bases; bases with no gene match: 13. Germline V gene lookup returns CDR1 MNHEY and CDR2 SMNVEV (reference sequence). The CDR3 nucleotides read TGTGCCAGCAGTCCACGACAGGGGACTATGATCGGCTACACCTTC. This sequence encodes CASSPRQGTMIGYTF.

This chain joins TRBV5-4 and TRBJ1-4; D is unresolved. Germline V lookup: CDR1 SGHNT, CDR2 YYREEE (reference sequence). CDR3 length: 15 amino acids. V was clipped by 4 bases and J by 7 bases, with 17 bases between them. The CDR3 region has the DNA TGTGCCAGCAGCCTAGGGCGGGTACAAGGTGAAAAACTGTTTTTT. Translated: CASSLGRVQGEKLFF.

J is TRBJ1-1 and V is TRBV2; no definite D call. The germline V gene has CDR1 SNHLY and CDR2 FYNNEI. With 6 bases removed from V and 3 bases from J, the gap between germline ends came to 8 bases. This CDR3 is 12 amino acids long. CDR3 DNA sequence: TGTGCCAGCAGCTACACCGACACTGAAGCTTTCTTT. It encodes CASSYTDTEAFF.

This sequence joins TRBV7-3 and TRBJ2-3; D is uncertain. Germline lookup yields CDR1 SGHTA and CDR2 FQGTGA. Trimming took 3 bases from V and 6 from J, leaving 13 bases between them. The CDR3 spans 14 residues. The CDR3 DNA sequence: TGTGCCAGCAGCTTGGCAGGCAATTCTGATACGCAGTATTTT. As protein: CASSLAGNSDTQYF.

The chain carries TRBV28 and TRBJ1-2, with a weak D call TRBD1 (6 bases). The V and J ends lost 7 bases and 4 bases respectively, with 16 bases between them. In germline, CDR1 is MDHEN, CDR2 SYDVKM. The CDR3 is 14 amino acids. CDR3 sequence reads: CASTRGTLGYGYTF. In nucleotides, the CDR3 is TGTGCCAGCACCCGAGGGACATTAGGCTATGGCTACACCTTC.

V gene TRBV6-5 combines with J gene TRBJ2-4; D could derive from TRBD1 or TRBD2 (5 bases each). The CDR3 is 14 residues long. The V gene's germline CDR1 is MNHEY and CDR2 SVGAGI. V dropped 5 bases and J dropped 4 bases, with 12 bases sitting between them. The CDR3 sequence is CASSPGTVKNIQYF. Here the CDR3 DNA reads TGTGCCAGCAGTCCAGGGACGGTGAAAAACATTCAGTACTTC.

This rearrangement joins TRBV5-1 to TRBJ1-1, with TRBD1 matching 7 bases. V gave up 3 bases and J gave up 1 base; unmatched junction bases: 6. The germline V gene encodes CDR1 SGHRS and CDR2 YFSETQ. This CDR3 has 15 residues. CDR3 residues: CASSSYRDRNTEAFF. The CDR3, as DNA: TGCGCCAGCAGCTCTTACCGGGACAGGAACACTGAAGCTTTCTTT.

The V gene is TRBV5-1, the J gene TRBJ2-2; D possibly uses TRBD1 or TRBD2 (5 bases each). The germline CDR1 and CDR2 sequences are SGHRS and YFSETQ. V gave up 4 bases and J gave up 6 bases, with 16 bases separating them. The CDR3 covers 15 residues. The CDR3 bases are TGCGCCAGCAGCGTGGGACCGGCACGCGCCGGGGAGCTGTTTTTT. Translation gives CASSVGPARAGELFF.

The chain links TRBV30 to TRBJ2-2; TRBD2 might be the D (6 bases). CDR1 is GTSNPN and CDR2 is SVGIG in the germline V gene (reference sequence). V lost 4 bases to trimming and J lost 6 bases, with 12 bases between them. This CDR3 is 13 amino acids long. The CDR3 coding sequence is TGTGCCTGGACGGCGGGGAAGGCCGGGGAGCTGTTTTTT. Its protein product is CAWTAGKAGELFF.

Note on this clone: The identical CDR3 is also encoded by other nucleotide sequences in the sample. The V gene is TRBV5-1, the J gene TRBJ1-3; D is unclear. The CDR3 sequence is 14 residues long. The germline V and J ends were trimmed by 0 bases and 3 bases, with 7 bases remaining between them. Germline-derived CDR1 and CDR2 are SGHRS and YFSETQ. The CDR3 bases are TGCGCCAGCAGCTTGGCCGGTATTGGAAACACCATATATTTT. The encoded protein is CASSLAGIGNTIYF.

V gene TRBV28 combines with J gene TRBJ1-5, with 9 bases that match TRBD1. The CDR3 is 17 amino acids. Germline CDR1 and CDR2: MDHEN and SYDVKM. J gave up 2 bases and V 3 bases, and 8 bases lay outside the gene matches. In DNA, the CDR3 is TGTGCCAGCAGTTTGGGACAGGGCAGTTATGGCAATCAGCCCCAGCATTTT. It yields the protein CASSLGQGSYGNQPQHF.

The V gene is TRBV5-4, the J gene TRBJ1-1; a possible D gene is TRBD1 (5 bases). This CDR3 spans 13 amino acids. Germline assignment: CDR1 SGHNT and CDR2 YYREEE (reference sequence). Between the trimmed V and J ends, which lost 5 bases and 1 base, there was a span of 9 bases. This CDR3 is CASRGEWNTEAFF. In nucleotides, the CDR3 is TGTGCCAGCAGGGGGGAATGGAACACTGAAGCTTTCTTT. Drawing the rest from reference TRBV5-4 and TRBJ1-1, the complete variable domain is ETGVTQSPTHLIKTRGQQVTLRCSSQSGHNTVSWYQQALGQGPQFIFQYYREEENGRGNFPPRFSGLQFPNYSSELNVNALELDDSALYLCASRGEWNTEAFFGQGTRLTVV.

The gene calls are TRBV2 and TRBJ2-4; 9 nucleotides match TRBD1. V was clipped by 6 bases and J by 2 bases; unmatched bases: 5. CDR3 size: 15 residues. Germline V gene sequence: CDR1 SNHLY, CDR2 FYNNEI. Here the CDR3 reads CASSGQGWTKNIQYF. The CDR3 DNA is TGTGCCAGCAGCGGACAGGGGTGGACCAAAAACATTCAGTACTTC. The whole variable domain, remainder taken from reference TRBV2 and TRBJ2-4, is EPEVTQTPSHQVTQMGQEVILRCVPISNHLYFYWYRQILGQKVEFLVSFYNNEISEKSEIFDDQFSVERPDGSNFTLKIRSTKLEDSAMYFCASSGQGWTKNIQYFGAGTRLSVL.

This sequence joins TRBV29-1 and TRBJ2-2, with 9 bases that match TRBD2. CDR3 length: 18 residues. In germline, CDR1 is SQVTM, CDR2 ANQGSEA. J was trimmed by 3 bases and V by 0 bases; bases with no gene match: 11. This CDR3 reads CSVEDGASGIFDTGELFF. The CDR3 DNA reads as TGCAGCGTTGAAGATGGGGCTAGCGGGATTTTTGACACCGGGGAGCTGTTTTTT.

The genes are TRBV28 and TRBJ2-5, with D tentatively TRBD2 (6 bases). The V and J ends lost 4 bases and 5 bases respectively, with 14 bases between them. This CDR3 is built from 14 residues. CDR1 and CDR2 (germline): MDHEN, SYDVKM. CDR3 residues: CASSSTSTRETQYF. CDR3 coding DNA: TGTGCCAGCAGTTCTACTAGCACGAGGGAGACCCAGTACTTC.

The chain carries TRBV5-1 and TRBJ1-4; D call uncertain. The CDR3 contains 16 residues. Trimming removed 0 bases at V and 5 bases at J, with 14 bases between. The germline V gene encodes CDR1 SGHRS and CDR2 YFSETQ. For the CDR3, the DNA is TGCGCCAGCAGCTTGGGAGGCTCCAGGAACAATGAAAAACTGTTTTTT. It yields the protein CASSLGGSRNNEKLFF.

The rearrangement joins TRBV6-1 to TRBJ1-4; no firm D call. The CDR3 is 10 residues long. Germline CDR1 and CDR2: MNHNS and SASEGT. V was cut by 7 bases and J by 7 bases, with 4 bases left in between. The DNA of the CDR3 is TGTGCCAGCAAGAGTGAAAAACTGTTTTTT. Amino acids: CASKSEKLFF.

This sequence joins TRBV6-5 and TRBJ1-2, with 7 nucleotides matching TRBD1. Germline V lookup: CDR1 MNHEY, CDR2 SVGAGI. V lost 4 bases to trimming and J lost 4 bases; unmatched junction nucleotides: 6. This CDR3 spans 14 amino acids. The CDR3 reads CASSSRQGVYGYTF. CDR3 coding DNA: TGTGCCAGCAGTTCAAGACAGGGAGTCTATGGCTACACCTTC.

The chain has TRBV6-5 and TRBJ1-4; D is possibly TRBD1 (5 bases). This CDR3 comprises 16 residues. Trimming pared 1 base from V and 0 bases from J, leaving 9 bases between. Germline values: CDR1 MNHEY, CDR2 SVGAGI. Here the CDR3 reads CASSYYGGPTNEKLFF. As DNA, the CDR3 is TGTGCCAGCAGTTACTACGGGGGACCAACTAATGAAAAACTGTTTTTT.

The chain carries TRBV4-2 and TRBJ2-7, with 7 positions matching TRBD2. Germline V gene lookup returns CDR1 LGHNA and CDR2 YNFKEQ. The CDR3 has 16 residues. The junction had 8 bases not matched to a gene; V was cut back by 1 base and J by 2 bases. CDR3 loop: CASSQVSAGFPYEQYF. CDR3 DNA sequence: TGTGCCAGCAGCCAAGTCTCAGCGGGATTTCCCTACGAGCAGTACTTC.

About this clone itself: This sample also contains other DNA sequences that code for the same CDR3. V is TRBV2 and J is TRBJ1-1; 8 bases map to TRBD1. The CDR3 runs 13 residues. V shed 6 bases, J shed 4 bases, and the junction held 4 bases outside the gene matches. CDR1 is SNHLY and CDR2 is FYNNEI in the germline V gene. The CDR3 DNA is TGTGCCAGCAGAGGACAGGGCCTCACTGAAGCTTTCTTT. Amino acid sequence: CASRGQGLTEAFF. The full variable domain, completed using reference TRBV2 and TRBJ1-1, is EPEVTQTPSHQVTQMGQEVILRCVPISNHLYFYWYRQILGQKVEFLVSFYNNEISEKSEIFDDQFSVERPDGSNFTLKIRSTKLEDSAMYFCASRGQGLTEAFFGQGTRLTVV.